This is a list of T cell receptor beta chains from one sample in a study of a mutant IDH1 vaccine in newly diagnosed glioma. TCRdb keeps only in-frame clones here, not all; method: immunoSEQ multiplex PCR. The table lists about 92,000 clones, about four fifths of them singletons. The sequencing used PBMCs, collected from a glioma patient treated with radiotherapy, temozolomide or both. The receptors come from a man aged 35 to 55 with glioma. CDR3s include the opening cysteine and the closing phenylalanine or tryptophan.

V,J,CDR3
TRBV6-5,TRBJ2-2,CASRLQGTGELFF
TRBV18,TRBJ1-6,CASSVEVAGSNSPLHF
TRBV6-4,TRBJ2-1,CASSIAGGRNEQFF
TRBV7-9,TRBJ2-7,CASSLDWPGAYEQYF
TRBV15,TRBJ2-5,CATSRVGPTKQTQYF
TRBV30,TRBJ2-3,CAWSVMGTTDTQYF
TRBV28,TRBJ2-7,CASSIIAGGPYEQYF
TRBV14,TRBJ1-2,CASSHDSLYGYTF
TRBV6-1,TRBJ1-5,CASIPDRYSNQPQHF
TRBV5-4,TRBJ1-1,CASSLSGFGNTEAFF
TRBV9,TRBJ2-7,CASSRGPTYEQYF
TRBV4-3,TRBJ2-3,CASSQEGPSWSDTQYF
TRBV14,TRBJ1-2,CASSQTNRGQGYTF
TRBV7-8,TRBJ2-1,CASSLAGDLNEQFF
TRBV28,TRBJ2-2,CASSLIGLARDTGELFF
TRBV23-1,TRBJ2-6,CASSQTDRGSGANVLTF
TRBV4-2,TRBJ1-2,CASSLAWGLDYGYTF
TRBV9,TRBJ1-1,CASSGEVQGANTEAFF
TRBV29-1,TRBJ2-7,CSVTGLAGGYEQYF
TRBV6-5,TRBJ1-3,CASSYHTNSGNTIYF
TRBV6-6,TRBJ1-1,CASGDATVLNTEAFF
TRBV10-3,TRBJ1-2,CAIRTNRGNYGYTF
TRBV28,TRBJ2-7,CASSLLVSYEQYF
TRBV10-3,TRBJ2-4,CAATTDPKNIQYF
TRBV30,TRBJ2-3,CAWSTGGTQYF
TRBV4-1,TRBJ2-7,CASSPRESYEQYF